Each of the 32 T cell receptor beta chains below was sequenced from the same sample in a study of Ad26.COV2.S vaccination and SARS-CoV-2 variants. The treatment: 15 to 20 received Ad26.COV2.S at low or high dose, single or two shots; about five received placebo; per-sample allocation not given. At day 63 after the first vaccine or placebo injection, samples were drawn. Here immunoSEQ multiplex PCR was the method, and the copy in TCRdb shows in-frame clones only, minus some. The sample holds about 400,000 clones, about 89% seen once. The source was peripheral blood, collected in a trial of Ad26.COV2.S vaccine versus placebo. The receptors here all came from a person aged 18-60 years who received the Ad26.COV2.S COVID-19 vaccine or a placebo.

The chain recombines TRBV7-9 with TRBJ2-7, with D perhaps matching TRBD2 (6 bases). Trimming shortened V by 6 bases and J by 0 bases, and 18 bases separated the two germline ends. This CDR3 contains 16 residues. Looked up from germline, CDR1 is SEHNR and CDR2 is FQNEAQ (reference sequence). This CDR3 reads CASSLLRLGSSYEQYF. CDR3 coding DNA: TGTGCCAGCAGTCTCCTCCGACTAGGGAGCTCCTACGAGCAGTACTTC.

CDR3 residues: CASSVEGASYNEQFF. The CDR3 DNA sequence: TGTGCCAGCAGCGTAGAGGGGGCCTCCTACAATGAGCAGTTCTTC. This chain uses TRBV9 with TRBJ2-1; 7 nucleotides line up with TRBD1. CDR1 is SGDLS, CDR2 YYNGEE, per germline. There are 15 residues in the CDR3. Germline trimming cut 0 bases from V and 0 bases from J; bases unmatched to any gene: 0. The complete variable domain, with remaining parts taken from reference TRBV9 and TRBJ2-1, reads DSGVTQTPKHLITATGQRVTLRCSPRSGDLSVYWYQQSLDQGLQFLIQYYNGEERAKGNILERFSAQQFPDLHSELNLSSLELGDSALYFCASSVEGASYNEQFFGPGTRLTVL.

This rearrangement joins TRBV7-9 to TRBJ1-5; no reliable D call. The CDR3 sequence is 13 residues long. V lost 5 bases to trimming and J lost 6 bases, with 11 bases between them. Germline CDR1 reads SEHNR; CDR2 reads FQNEAQ (reference sequence). The CDR3, as DNA: TGTGCCAGCAGCCCCGAAGAGGGTCAGCCCCAGCATTTT. Translation gives CASSPEEGQPQHF.

The chain combines TRBV5-4 with TRBJ2-1, with 10 bases aligning to TRBD2. The V gene end was trimmed by 4 bases and the J gene end by 1 base; junction bases not matched to a gene: 2. The CDR3 consists of 15 residues. Germline V gene sequence: CDR1 SGHNT, CDR2 YYREEE (reference sequence). Written as DNA, the CDR3 is TGTGCCAGCAGCAGCGGGAGGGGGTCCTACAATGAGCAGTTCTTC. Amino acid sequence: CASSSGRGSYNEQFF.

The table lists this clone with a few counts. This chain uses TRBV5-1 with TRBJ2-2; no clear D. The V gene lost 0 bases and the J gene lost 3 bases, with 3 bases spanning the gap. CDR1 is SGHRS, CDR2 YFSETQ, per germline. The CDR3 runs 13 residues. CDR3 amino acids: CASSLEDTGELFF. Here the CDR3 DNA reads TGCGCCAGCAGCTTGGAGGACACCGGGGAGCTGTTTTTT.

The V and J genes are TRBV15 and TRBJ2-2; no definite D call. The CDR3 consists of 15 residues. Germline V gene lookup returns CDR1 LNHNV and CDR2 YYDKDF (reference sequence). V was shortened by 0 bases and J by 4 bases, with 9 bases between the two germline ends. The CDR3 DNA sequence: TGTGCCACCAGCAGAGATGGCACTGCCACCGGGGAGCTGTTTTTT. The encoded protein is CATSRDGTATGELFF. The variable domain in full, completed from reference TRBV15 and TRBJ2-2, reads DAMVIQNPRYQVTQFGKPVTLSCSQTLNHNVMYWYQQKSSQAPKLLFHYYDKDFNNEADTPDNFQSRRPNTSFCFLDIRSPGLGDTAMYLCATSRDGTATGELFFGEGSRLTVL.

This clone was picked up one time. CDR3 DNA sequence: TGTGCCAGCAGTCGAATAGCGGGAGGGGAAGAGACCCAGTACTTC. This encodes CASSRIAGGEETQYF. The V and J genes are TRBV6-2 or TRBV6-3 and TRBJ2-5; 11 nucleotides match TRBD2. The CDR3 consists of 15 residues. Trimming took 5 bases from V and 3 from J; bases not matched to a gene: 5. Germline V CDR1 and CDR2: MNHEY, SVGEGT.

In DNA, the CDR3 is TGTGCCAGCAGCTTCGGTGGGGCCACAGATACGCAGTATTTT. It specifies CASSFGGATDTQYF. The chain is built from TRBV5-4 and TRBJ2-3, with a weak D call TRBD1 (5 bases). Trimming pared 2 bases from V and 2 bases from J, leaving 9 bases between. Germline V gene lookup returns CDR1 SGHNT and CDR2 YYREEE (reference sequence). CDR3 length: 14 amino acids. Full variable domain (missing parts from reference TRBV5-4 and TRBJ2-3): ETGVTQSPTHLIKTRGQQVTLRCSSQSGHNTVSWYQQALGQGPQFIFQYYREEENGRGNFPPRFSGLQFPNYSSELNVNALELDDSALYLCASSFGGATDTQYFGPGTRLTVL.

This rearrangement joins TRBV5-6 to TRBJ1-3; no firm D call. Germline CDR1 SGHDT, CDR2 YYEEEE. The CDR3 runs 16 residues. Trimming removed 5 bases at V and 0 bases at J, with 15 bases between. CDR3 loop: CASSSGPGSSGNTIYF. In DNA form, the CDR3 reads TGTGCCAGCAGTTCTGGCCCGGGGAGCTCTGGAAACACCATATATTTT.

The chain uses TRBV28 and TRBJ1-5; 10 bases fit TRBD1. The V gene end was trimmed by 5 bases and the J gene end by 2 bases; junction bases not matched to a gene: 3. The CDR3 is made up of 15 amino acids. Germline CDR1 is MDHEN and CDR2 is SYDVKM. CDR3 loop: CASSRTGGRNQPQHF. The CDR3 region has the DNA TGTGCCAGCAGTCGGACAGGGGGACGCAATCAGCCCCAGCATTTT. Drawing the rest from reference TRBV28 and TRBJ1-5, the complete variable domain is DVKVTQSSRYLVKRTGEKVFLECVQDMDHENMFWYRQDPGLGLRLIYFSYDVKMKEKGDIPEGYSVSREKKERFSLILESASTNQTSMYLCASSRTGGRNQPQHFGDGTRLSIL.

The V call is TRBV5-6, the J call TRBJ2-5, with 9 nucleotides matching TRBD2. With 4 bases clipped from V and 9 bases from J, the junction kept 16 bases outside the gene matches. The CDR3 spans 16 residues. The V gene's germline CDR1 is SGHDT and CDR2 YYEEEE. The CDR3 loop reads CASSTTGTSLSEAQYF. CDR3 DNA sequence: TGTGCCAGCAGCACTACCGGGACTAGCCTCTCTGAGGCCCAGTACTTC.

This chain connects TRBV5-1 to TRBJ1-1; a possible D gene is TRBD1 (6 bases). The CDR3 runs to 14 residues. The germline CDR1 and CDR2 sequences are SGHRS and YFSETQ. Trimming left V 4 bases short and J 4 bases short, with 14 bases between. CDR3 region: CASSPRTVGTEAFF. CDR3 nucleotide sequence: TGCGCCAGCAGCCCGAGGACAGTGGGCACTGAAGCTTTCTTT.

The rearrangement uses TRBV7-3 and TRBJ2-4; D not resolved. Trimming shortened V by 3 bases and J by 14 bases, and 8 bases separated the two germline ends. There are 10 residues in the CDR3. Germline loops: CDR1 SGHTA, CDR2 FQGTGA. The CDR3 loop is CASSFSDKYF. The CDR3 DNA reads as TGTGCCAGCAGCTTTTCTGATAAGTACTTC.

The V and J genes are TRBV7-2 and TRBJ2-7, with a possible D match to TRBD2 (5 bases). CDR3 size: 14 residues. V was pared by 3 bases and J by 7 bases, with 16 bases between. CDR1 is SGHTA and CDR2 is FQGNSA in the germline V gene. The CDR3 protein is CASSLAGLPLEQYF. CDR3 DNA sequence: TGTGCCAGCAGCTTGGCGGGTTTGCCTTTGGAGCAGTACTTC.

This clone was counted between two and nine times. V is TRBV5-6 and J is TRBJ1-2, with TRBD1 matching over 8 bases. This CDR3 is built from 13 residues. J gave up 8 bases and V 3 bases, and 6 bases lay outside the gene matches. The germline V gene has CDR1 SGHDT and CDR2 YYEEEE. The CDR3 coding sequence is TGTGCCAGCAGCTGGGGACAGGATAGGGGCTACACCTTC. This codes for CASSWGQDRGYTF.

V and J are TRBV11-3 and TRBJ2-2; no clear D gene. This CDR3 has 15 residues. The germline V and J ends were trimmed by 4 bases and 1 base, with 10 bases remaining between them. Per the germline V gene, CDR1 is SGHNT and CDR2 is YENEEA. CDR3 nucleotide sequence: TGTGCCAGCAGCTCCAGTAGCCTGAACACCGGGGAGCTGTTTTTT. This codes for CASSSSSLNTGELFF.

The chain couples TRBV28 to TRBJ1-4; tentative D call: TRBD1 (5 bases). Germline CDR1 reads MDHEN; CDR2 reads SYDVKM. The CDR3 is made up of 12 amino acids. Trimming stripped 6 bases from V and 7 bases from J, with 9 bases between. CDR3 in DNA: TGTGCCAGCAGCCGCGGGACTGAAAAACTGTTTTTT. It is translated as CASSRGTEKLFF.

The chain combines TRBV28 with TRBJ1-2; 7 bases are a match to TRBD1. Germline V gene lookup returns CDR1 MDHEN and CDR2 SYDVKM. The CDR3 totals 15 residues. Germline trimming cut 4 bases from V and 2 bases from J; bases unmatched to any gene: 7. The CDR3 spells CASSSSGTANYGYTF. In DNA, the CDR3 is TGTGCCAGCAGTTCTTCCGGGACAGCCAACTATGGCTACACCTTC.

The CDR3: CAWSVGRRGTPRPGNTIYF. The CDR3 region has the DNA TGTGCCTGGAGTGTAGGTCGCAGGGGGACACCTCGGCCTGGAAACACCATATATTTT. The V gene is TRBV30, the J gene TRBJ1-3; 7 bases fit TRBD1. With V trimmed by 0 bases and J by 2 bases, 16 bases remained unmatched. The CDR3 runs 19 residues. Germline-derived CDR1 and CDR2 are GTSNPN and SVGIG (reference sequence).

CDR3 sequence: CAWSVGGPGTGELFF. The CDR3 nucleotides are TGTGCCTGGAGTGTGGGGGGCCCCGGGACCGGGGAGCTGTTTTTT. This sequence joins TRBV30 and TRBJ2-2; possibly TRBD1 or TRBD2 for D (6 bases each). Trimming removed 0 bases at V and 5 bases at J, with 13 bases between. This CDR3 has 15 amino acids. CDR1 and CDR2 from the germline V gene are GTSNPN and SVGIG (reference sequence). The variable domain in full, completed from reference TRBV30 and TRBJ2-2, reads SQTIHQWPATLVQPVGSPLSLECTVEGTSNPNLYWYRQAAGRGLQLLFYSVGIGQISSEVPQNLSASRPQDRQFILSSKKLLLSDSGFYLCAWSVGGPGTGELFFGEGSRLTVL.

This clone was seen a handful of times. The chain joins TRBV28 to TRBJ2-4; no clear D gene. V lost 3 bases to trimming and J lost 3 bases, with 12 bases between them. Germline V gene lookup returns CDR1 MDHEN and CDR2 SYDVKM. The CDR3 extends over 15 amino acids. CDR3 loop: CASSLQDFGKNIQYF. The CDR3, as DNA: TGTGCCAGCAGTTTGCAGGATTTCGGCAAAAACATTCAGTACTTC.

The chain carries TRBV3-1 (or the pseudogene TRBV3-2) and TRBJ2-7; 13 nucleotides align to TRBD2. The junction had 3 bases not matched to a gene; V was cut back by 4 bases and J by 3 bases. The CDR3 is made up of 15 amino acids. CDR1 LGHDT and CDR2 YNNKEL come from the germline V gene (reference sequence). The CDR3 DNA is TGTGCCAGCAGCCCCCGGACTAGCGGGAGCTACGAGCAGTACTTC. This codes for CASSPRTSGSYEQYF.

V gene TRBV7-2 combines with J gene TRBJ2-3; perhaps TRBD2 as D (5 bases). The germline V gene encodes CDR1 SGHTA and CDR2 FQGNSA. The CDR3 is made up of 17 amino acids. Trimming shortened V by 0 bases and J by 3 bases, and 16 bases separated the two germline ends. The CDR3 loop is CASSLASGWERTDTQYF. As DNA, the CDR3 is TGTGCCAGCAGCTTAGCCTCCGGGTGGGAGCGGACAGATACGCAGTATTTT.

The V gene is TRBV21-1, the J gene TRBJ1-2; the D segment call TRBD1 is taken from the table without a DNA check. TRBV21-1 is labeled a pseudogene. This CDR3 has 15 residues. The CDR3 DNA is TGTGCCAGCAGCAACCGGACAGGGGGCAGCTATGGCTACACCTTC. Protein product: CASSNRTGGSYGYTF.

CDR3 amino acids: CASSLGLAGGNEQFF. In DNA, the CDR3 is TGTGCCAGCAGCTTAGGACTAGCGGGAGGGAATGAGCAGTTCTTC. V and J are TRBV7-2 and TRBJ2-1; 14 bases line up with TRBD2. This CDR3 has 15 amino acids. V trimming: 1 base; J trimming: 7 bases; junction bases outside the gene matches: 0. CDR1 and CDR2 from the germline V gene are SGHTA and FQGNSA. Based on the CDR3 plus reference TRBV7-2 and TRBJ2-1, the full variable domain is GAGVSQSPSNKVTEKGKDVELRCDPISGHTALYWYRQSLGQGLEFLIYFQGNSAPDKSGLPSDRFSAERTGGSVSTLTIQRTQQEDSAVYLCASSLGLAGGNEQFFGPGTRLTVL.

The genes are TRBV5-4 and TRBJ1-2, with D hard to call. CDR3 length: 14 residues. Per the germline V gene, CDR1 is SGHNT and CDR2 is YYREEE (reference sequence). The V and J ends lost 5 bases and 2 bases respectively, with 13 bases between them. The CDR3 spells CASRPGEANYGYTF. CDR3 nucleotide sequence: TGTGCCAGCAGACCCGGGGAGGCCAACTATGGCTACACCTTC.

This clone was counted once. The V and J genes are TRBV7-9 and TRBJ1-3; D ambiguous. The CDR3 has 14 residues. Germline V gene lookup returns CDR1 SEHNR and CDR2 FQNEAQ (reference sequence). V was trimmed by 0 bases and J by 8 bases, leaving 11 bases between them. CDR3 nucleotide sequence: TGTGCCAGCAGCTTAGCGCTCGAGGGTTACACCATATATTTT. This gives the protein CASSLALEGYTIYF.

The chain joins TRBV5-1 to TRBJ2-5; D gene unclear. V was shortened by 0 bases and J by 5 bases, with 17 bases between the two germline ends. CDR1 and CDR2 (germline): SGHRS, YFSETQ. The CDR3 contains 16 residues. CDR3 coding DNA: TGCGCCAGCAGCTTGGTAGGATGGGGTCGGGCGGAGACCCAGTACTTC. Translation: CASSLVGWGRAETQYF.

The chain is built from TRBV5-4 and TRBJ2-7, with 11 bases aligning to TRBD1. This CDR3 contains 17 residues. V gave up 3 bases and J gave up 4 bases; unmatched junction bases: 12. Germline assignment: CDR1 SGHNT and CDR2 YYREEE (reference sequence). CDR3 bases: TGTGCCAGCAGCTCAGTCCGGGACAGGGGGGGTCCGTACGAGCAGTACTTC. Translated: CASSSVRDRGGPYEQYF.

The chain has TRBV7-2 and TRBJ1-2, with D maybe TRBD1 (5 bases). CDR1 is SGHTA and CDR2 is FQGNSA in the germline V gene. This CDR3 has 15 residues. The ends were cut back, 5 bases at V and 8 bases at J, with 21 bases in the middle. The CDR3 nucleotides read TGTGCCAGCAGCCACGCCCTTGGGGCCCGGGGAGGCTACACCTTC. Amino acids: CASSHALGARGGYTF.

The J gene is TRBJ2-1, the V gene TRBV5-1, with D tentatively TRBD2 (6 bases). Trimming took 5 bases from V and 0 from J, leaving 12 bases between them. The CDR3 is 15 residues long. The germline V gene has CDR1 SGHRS and CDR2 YFSETQ. DNA of the CDR3: TGCGCCAGCAGGTATAGCGGAAGCTCCTACAATGAGCAGTTCTTC. This encodes CASRYSGSSYNEQFF.

This chain joins TRBV30 and TRBJ2-6; D remains ambiguous. V was shortened by 4 bases and J by 2 bases, with 12 bases between the two germline ends. From germline, CDR1 is GTSNPN and CDR2 SVGIG (reference sequence). The CDR3 covers 15 residues. The CDR3 sequence is CAWNGASTGANVLTF. In nucleotides, the CDR3 is TGTGCCTGGAACGGAGCGAGCACTGGGGCCAACGTCCTGACTTTC.